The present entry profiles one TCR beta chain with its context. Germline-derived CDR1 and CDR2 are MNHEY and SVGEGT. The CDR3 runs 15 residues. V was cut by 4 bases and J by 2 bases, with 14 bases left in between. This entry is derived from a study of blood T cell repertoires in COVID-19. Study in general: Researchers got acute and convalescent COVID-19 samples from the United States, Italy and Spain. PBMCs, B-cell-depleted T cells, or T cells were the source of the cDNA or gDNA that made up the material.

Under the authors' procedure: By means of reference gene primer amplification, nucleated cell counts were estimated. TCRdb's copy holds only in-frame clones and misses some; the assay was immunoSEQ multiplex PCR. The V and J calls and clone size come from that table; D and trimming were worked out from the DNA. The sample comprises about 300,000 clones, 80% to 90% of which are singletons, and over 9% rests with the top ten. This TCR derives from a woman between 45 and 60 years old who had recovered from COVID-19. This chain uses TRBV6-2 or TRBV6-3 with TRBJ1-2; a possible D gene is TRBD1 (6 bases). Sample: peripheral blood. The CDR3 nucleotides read TGTGCCAGCAGTTCAACAGGGAGGGGGAACTATGGCTACACCTTC. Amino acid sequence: CASSSTGRGNYGYTF.